The rows below give T cell receptor beta chains drawn from one sample of a study of control samples from healthy donors and cancer patients. TCRdb's table, derived via immunoSEQ multiplex PCR, lists solely in-frame clones and lacks some. Among about 69,000 clones, approximately 80% were seen once, and the ten largest hold around 2.8%. The specimen sequenced was PBMCs. These receptors all stem from a woman in her forties or fifties with lung cancer. The CDR3 runs from the conserved cysteine through the conserved F or W. The order of the fields is clone size, D gene, V gene, J gene, CDR3 DNA, CDR3 protein. A D gene is named only where the DNA matches it firmly. The size field is filled for only some rows; it gives once, few, many or a size class.

NA	NA	TRBV19	TRBJ2-3	TGTGCCAGTAGTCTGCGGACAGGCACAGATACGCAGTATTTT	CASSLRTGTDTQYF
once	NA	TRBV3-1/TRBV3-2	TRBJ2-7	TGTGCCAGCAGCCAGGGAGCCTACGAGCAGTACTTC	CASSQGAYEQYF
NA	NA	TRBV25-1	TRBJ2-3	TGTGCCAGCAGACATGACGCGGATACGCAGTATTTT	CASRHDADTQYF
NA	TRBD1	TRBV7-3	TRBJ2-1	TGTGCCAGCAGCTTAGGAGCCGGGACAGGGTCCGTCTTC	CASSLGAGTGSVF
NA	NA	TRBV6-2/TRBV6-3	TRBJ2-7	TGTGCCAGCAGTTACCTCGTCGGATTTAGCGACGAGCAGTACTTC	CASSYLVGFSDEQYF
NA	NA	TRBV10-1	TRBJ1-2	TGCGCCAGCAGTGAGTACGCAGTCTATGGCTACACCTTC	CASSEYAVYGYTF
NA	NA	TRBV4-3	TRBJ2-1	TGCGCCAGCAGCCAAGATCACCAGGGGTCCTACAATGAGCAGTTCTTC	CASSQDHQGSYNEQFF
NA	NA	TRBV5-4	TRBJ1-1	TGTGCCAGCAGCTCCGGGACGCCTGAAGCTTTCTTT	CASSSGTPEAFF
NA	NA	TRBV27	TRBJ2-2	TGTGCCAGCAGCCGTGACCCCCGGGGCGGGGAGCTGTTTTTT	CASSRDPRGGELFF
few	NA	TRBV9	TRBJ1-1	TGTGCCAGCAGCCCCGATGGGGGGGTTAACACTGAAGCTTTCTTT	CASSPDGGVNTEAFF
NA	NA	TRBV11-2	TRBJ2-1	TGTGCCAGCAGCTTAGTTCCCTTCGAAGATGAGCAGTTCTTC	CASSLVPFEDEQFF
NA	TRBD2	TRBV6-2/TRBV6-3	TRBJ2-3	TGTGCCAGCAGTCCCCGGGCTAGCGGGGGCCTCACAGATACGCAGTATTTT	CASSPRASGGLTDTQYF
NA	NA	TRBV5-1	TRBJ1-2	TGCGCCAGCAGCTTGGTCGGGGTTGATACTGTTGGCTACACCTTC	CASSLVGVDTVGYTF
NA	NA	TRBV5-1	TRBJ1-1	TGCGCCAGCAGCTTCGAGGGCCCTGCTAACACTGAAGCTTTCTTT	CASSFEGPANTEAFF
NA	NA	TRBV19	TRBJ2-6	TGTGCCAGTAGTTCGGAAGGGGCTGGGGCCAACGTCCTGACTTTC	CASSSEGAGANVLTF
few	TRBD1	TRBV5-1	TRBJ1-5	TGCGCCAGCAGCTTGGCAGGGGGCAGCAATCAGCCCCAGCATTTT	CASSLAGGSNQPQHF
once	TRBD2	TRBV5-4	TRBJ2-7	TGTGCCAGCACCACGGGGGGAGTTACCAACGAGCAGTACTTC	CASTTGGVTNEQYF